This T cell receptor beta chain derives from a study of blood T cell repertoires in COVID-19. At the level of the study: Samples representing acute and convalescent COVID-19 were sourced from the United States, Italy and Spain. Sample material is recorded as cDNA or gDNA derived from T cells, B-cell-depleted T cells, or PBMCs.

The authors' processing: Amplifying reference gene primers gave estimates of nucleated cell counts. TCRdb's copy holds only in-frame clones and misses some; the assay was immunoSEQ multiplex PCR. The DNA was the basis for D and trimming; V, J and clone size are from that table. The table lists 100,000 to 140,000 clones, around 90% of them singletons. The sequencing sample was made of peripheral blood. This clonotype was sampled from a woman in her 30s with acute or convalescent COVID-19.

The CDR3 DNA reads as TGCGCCAGCAGCCTCGGGACTAGCGAGGGGGACGAGCAGTACTTC. Its translation: CASSLGTSEGDEQYF. The V gene is TRBV5-1, the J gene TRBJ2-7, with 10 bases identical to TRBD2. CDR3 length equals 15 residues. Germline trimming cut 4 bases from V and 5 bases from J; bases unmatched to any gene: 9. Germline loops: CDR1 SGHRS, CDR2 YFSETQ.